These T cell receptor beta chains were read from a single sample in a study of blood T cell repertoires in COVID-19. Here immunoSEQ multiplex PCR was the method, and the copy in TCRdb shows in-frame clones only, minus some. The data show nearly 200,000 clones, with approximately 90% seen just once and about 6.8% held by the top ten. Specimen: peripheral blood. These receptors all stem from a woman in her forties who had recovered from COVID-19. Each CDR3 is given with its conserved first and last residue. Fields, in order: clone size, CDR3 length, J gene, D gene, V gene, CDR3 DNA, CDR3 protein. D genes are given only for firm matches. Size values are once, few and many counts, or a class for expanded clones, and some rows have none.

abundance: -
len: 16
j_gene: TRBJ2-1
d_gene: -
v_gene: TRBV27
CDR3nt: TGTGCCAGCAGTTTACGACTGGATCATATGGGCAATGAGCAGTTCTTC
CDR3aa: CASSLRLDHMGNEQFF

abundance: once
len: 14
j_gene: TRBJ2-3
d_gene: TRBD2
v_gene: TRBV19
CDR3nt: TGTGCCAGTAGTCGACTAGCGGGCACAGATACGCAGTATTTT
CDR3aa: CASSRLAGTDTQYF

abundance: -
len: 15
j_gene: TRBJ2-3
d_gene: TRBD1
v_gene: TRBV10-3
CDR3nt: TGTGCCACCAGGGGGATGGGGGCGAGTACAGATACGCAGTATTTT
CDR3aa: CATRGMGASTDTQYF

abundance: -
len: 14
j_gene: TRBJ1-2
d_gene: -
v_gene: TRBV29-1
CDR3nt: TGCAGCGTTGAAGACCGCGGCGGAAACTATGGCTACACCTTC
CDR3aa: CSVEDRGGNYGYTF

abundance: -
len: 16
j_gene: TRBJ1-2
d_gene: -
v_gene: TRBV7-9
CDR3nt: TGTGCCAGCAGCTTAGAAATGGTCTCAGGCTCCTATGGCTACACCTTC
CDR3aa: CASSLEMVSGSYGYTF

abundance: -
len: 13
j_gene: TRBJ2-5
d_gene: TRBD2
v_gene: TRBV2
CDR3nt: TGTGCCAGCAAAGGGCCTAGCGGGGAGACCCAGTACTTC
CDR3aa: CASKGPSGETQYF

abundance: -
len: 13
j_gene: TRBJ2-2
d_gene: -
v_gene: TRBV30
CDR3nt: TGTGCCTGGACCAGTGGGAACACCGGGGAGCTGTTTTTT
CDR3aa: CAWTSGNTGELFF

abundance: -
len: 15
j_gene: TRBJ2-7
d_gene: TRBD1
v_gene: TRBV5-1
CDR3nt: TGCGCCAGCAGCCTAACGGGACAGGGCAGGGGCGAGCAGTACTTC
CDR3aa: CASSLTGQGRGEQYF

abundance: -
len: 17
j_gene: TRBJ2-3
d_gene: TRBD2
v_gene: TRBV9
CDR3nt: TGTGCCAGCAGCGTTGGAGGACTAGCGGCTAGCACAGATACGCAGTATTTT
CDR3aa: CASSVGGLAASTDTQYF

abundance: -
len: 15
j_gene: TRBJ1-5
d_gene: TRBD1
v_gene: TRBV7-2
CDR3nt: TGTGCCAGCAGCTTAGAGGGACAGGCTCAATGGCCCCAGCATTTT
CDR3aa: CASSLEGQAQWPQHF

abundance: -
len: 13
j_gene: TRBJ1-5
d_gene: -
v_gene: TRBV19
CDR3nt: TGTGCCAGTACCGGGACATCGGGTCAGCCCCAGCATTTT
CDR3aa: CASTGTSGQPQHF

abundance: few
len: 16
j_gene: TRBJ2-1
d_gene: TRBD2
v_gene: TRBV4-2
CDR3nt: TGTGCCAGCAGCCAAGAGAGCCTAGCGGGTATCAATGAGCAGTTCTTC
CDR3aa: CASSQESLAGINEQFF

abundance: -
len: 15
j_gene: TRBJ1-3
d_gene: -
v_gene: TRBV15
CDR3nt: TGTGCCACCAGCAGAGGGGAGGCCCTTAGAAACACCATATATTTT
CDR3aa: CATSRGEALRNTIYF

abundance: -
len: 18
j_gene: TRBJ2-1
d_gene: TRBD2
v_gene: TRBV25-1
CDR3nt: TGTGCCAGCAGTGAAACCGGGACTAGCGGGCAGGCCTACAATGAGCAGTTCTTC
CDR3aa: CASSETGTSGQAYNEQFF

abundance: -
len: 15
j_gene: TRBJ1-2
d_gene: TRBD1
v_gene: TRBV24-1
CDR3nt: TGTGCCACCAGTGATCCCGGGACAGGGAACTATGGCTACACCTTC
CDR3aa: CATSDPGTGNYGYTF

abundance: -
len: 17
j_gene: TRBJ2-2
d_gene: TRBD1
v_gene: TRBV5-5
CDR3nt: TGTGCCAGCAGCTTGGTATCGGACAGGGCGCGGCCCGGGGAGCTGTTTTTT
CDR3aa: CASSLVSDRARPGELFF

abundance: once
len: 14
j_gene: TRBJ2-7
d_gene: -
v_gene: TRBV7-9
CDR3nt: TGTGCCAGCAGCTTAGCCCTAGCTACGAGTGAACAGTACTTC
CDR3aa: CASSLALATSEQYF

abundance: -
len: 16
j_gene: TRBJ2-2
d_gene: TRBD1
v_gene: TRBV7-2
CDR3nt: TGTGCCAGCATCTTCTCAAGTGGGACAGCGACCGGGGAGCTGTTTTTT
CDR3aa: CASIFSSGTATGELFF

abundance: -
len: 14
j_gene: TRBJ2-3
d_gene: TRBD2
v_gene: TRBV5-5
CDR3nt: TGTGCCAGCAGCTTAGCGGGAAGCACAGATACGCAGTATTTT
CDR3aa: CASSLAGSTDTQYF

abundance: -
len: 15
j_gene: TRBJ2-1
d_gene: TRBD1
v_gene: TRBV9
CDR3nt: TGTGCCAGCAGCGCAGACGGACAGGGTGGAAATGAGCAGTTCTTC
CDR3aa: CASSADGQGGNEQFF

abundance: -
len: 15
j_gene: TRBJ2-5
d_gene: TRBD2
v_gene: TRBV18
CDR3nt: TGTGCCAGCTCACCACAGTATCGGGGGGAGGAGACCCAGTACTTC
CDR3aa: CASSPQYRGEETQYF

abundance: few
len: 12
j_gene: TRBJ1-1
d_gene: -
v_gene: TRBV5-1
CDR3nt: TGCGCCAGCAGCGTGGCAGGGACTGAAGCTTTCTTT
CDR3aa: CASSVAGTEAFF

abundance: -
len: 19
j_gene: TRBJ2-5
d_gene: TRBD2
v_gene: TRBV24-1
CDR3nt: TGTGCCACCAGTGACCCAGATGGGACTAGCGGGAGTACGGCAGAGACCCAGTACTTC
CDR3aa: CATSDPDGTSGSTAETQYF

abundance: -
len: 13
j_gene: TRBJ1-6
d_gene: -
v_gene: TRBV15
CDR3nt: TGTGCCACCAGCAGAGGGAGTGGATCACCCCTCCACTTT
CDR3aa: CATSRGSGSPLHF

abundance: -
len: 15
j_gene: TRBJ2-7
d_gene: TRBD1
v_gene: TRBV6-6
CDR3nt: TGTGCCAGCAGTTCCTCCGGACAGGGTCTTATCGAGCAGTACTTC
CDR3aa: CASSSSGQGLIEQYF

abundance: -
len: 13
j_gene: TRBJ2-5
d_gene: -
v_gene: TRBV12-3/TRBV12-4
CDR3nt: TGTGCCAGCAGTTTCATCTATCCGGAGACCCAGTACTTC
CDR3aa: CASSFIYPETQYF

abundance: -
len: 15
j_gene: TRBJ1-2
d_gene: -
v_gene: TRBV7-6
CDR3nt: TGTGCCAGCAGCTTAGAGTCAGGGGTTGTAAGTGGCTACACCTTC
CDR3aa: CASSLESGVVSGYTF

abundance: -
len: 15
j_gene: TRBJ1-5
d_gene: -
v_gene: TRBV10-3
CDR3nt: TGTGCCATCAGTTCCGACAGGTATAGCAATCAGCCCCAGCATTTT
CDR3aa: CAISSDRYSNQPQHF

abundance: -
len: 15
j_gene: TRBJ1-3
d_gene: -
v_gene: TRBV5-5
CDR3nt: TGTGCCAGCAGCTTGTCGGGGGTCTCTGGAAACACCATATATTTT
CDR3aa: CASSLSGVSGNTIYF

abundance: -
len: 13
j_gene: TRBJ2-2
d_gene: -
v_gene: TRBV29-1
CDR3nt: TGCAGCGTTTCTACAGGAAGCACCGGGGAGCTGTTTTTT
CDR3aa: CSVSTGSTGELFF

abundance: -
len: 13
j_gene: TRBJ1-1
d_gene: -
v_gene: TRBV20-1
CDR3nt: TGCAGTGCGAGTAGGACTGGGGACACTGAAGCTTTCTTT
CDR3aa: CSASRTGDTEAFF

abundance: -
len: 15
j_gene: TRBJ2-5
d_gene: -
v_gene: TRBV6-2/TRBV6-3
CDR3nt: TGTGCCAGCAGTCCGCTACGACAGGAACAAGAGACCCAGTACTTC
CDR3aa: CASSPLRQEQETQYF

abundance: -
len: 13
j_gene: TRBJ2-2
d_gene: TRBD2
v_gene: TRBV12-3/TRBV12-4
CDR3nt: TGTGCCAGCAGGGGACTAGGTGACGGGGAGCTGTTTTTT
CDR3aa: CASRGLGDGELFF

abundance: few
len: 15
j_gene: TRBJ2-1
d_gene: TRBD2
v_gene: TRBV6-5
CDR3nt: TGTGCCAGCAGCCTAGAGACTAGCGGGTATAGTGAGCAGTTCTTC
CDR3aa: CASSLETSGYSEQFF

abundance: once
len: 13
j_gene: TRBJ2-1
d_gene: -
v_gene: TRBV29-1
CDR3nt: TGCAGCGCCAGCCCGGGACACAAAGGTGAGCAGTTCTTC
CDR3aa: CSASPGHKGEQFF

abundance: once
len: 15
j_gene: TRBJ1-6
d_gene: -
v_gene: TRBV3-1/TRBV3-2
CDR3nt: TGTGCCAGCAGCCAAGCTCCAGGGATCATCTACCCCCTCCACTTT
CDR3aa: CASSQAPGIIYPLHF

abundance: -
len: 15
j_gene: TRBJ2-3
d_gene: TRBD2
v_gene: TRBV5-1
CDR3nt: TGCGCCAGCAGCTGGACTAGCGTGGGCACAGATACGCAGTATTTT
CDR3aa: CASSWTSVGTDTQYF

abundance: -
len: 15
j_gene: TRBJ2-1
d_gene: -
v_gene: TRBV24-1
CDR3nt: TGTGCCACCAGTGATCCCGTCGACAGCCACAATGAGCAGTTCTTC
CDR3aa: CATSDPVDSHNEQFF

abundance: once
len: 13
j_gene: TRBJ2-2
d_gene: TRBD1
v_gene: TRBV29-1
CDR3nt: TGCAGCGGGGGGACAGGGGAAGCCGGGGAGCTGTTTTTT
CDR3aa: CSGGTGEAGELFF

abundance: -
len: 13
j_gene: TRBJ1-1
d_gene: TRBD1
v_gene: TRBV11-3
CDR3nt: TGTGCCAGCAGCTTAGTGTGGGACAGTGAAGCTTTCTTT
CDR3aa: CASSLVWDSEAFF

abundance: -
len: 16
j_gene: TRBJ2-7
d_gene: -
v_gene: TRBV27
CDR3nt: TGTGCCAGCAGTTTAGTCGACAGTTCCGGCCTCTACGAGCAGTACTTC
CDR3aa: CASSLVDSSGLYEQYF

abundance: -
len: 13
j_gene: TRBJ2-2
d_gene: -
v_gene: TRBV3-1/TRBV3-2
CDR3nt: TGTGCCAGCAGCCAATCGGTCACCGGGGAGCTGTTTTTT
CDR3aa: CASSQSVTGELFF

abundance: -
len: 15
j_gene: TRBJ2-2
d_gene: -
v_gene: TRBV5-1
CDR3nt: TGCGCCAGCAGCATACAACAAGCGAACACCGGGGAGCTGTTTTTT
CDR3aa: CASSIQQANTGELFF

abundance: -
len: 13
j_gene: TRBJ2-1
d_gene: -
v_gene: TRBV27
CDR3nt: TGTGCCAGCAGCCCCTTGGGGCGGAATGAGCAGTTCTTC
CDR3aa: CASSPLGRNEQFF

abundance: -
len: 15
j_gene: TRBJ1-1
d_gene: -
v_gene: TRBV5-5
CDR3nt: TGTGCCAGCAGCTTGGTCCAGGGGACGAACACTGAAGCTTTCTTT
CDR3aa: CASSLVQGTNTEAFF

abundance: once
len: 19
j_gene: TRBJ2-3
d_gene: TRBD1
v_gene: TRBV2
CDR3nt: TGTGCCAGCAGTGTCCGCGCGACAGGGGGGTTTTGGGGCACAGATACGCAGTATTTT
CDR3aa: CASSVRATGGFWGTDTQYF

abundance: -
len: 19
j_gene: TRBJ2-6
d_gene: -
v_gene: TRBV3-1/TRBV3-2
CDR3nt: TGTGCCAGCACCCGATTGGGGCAGGGCAAGGGCTCTGGGGCCAACGTCCTGACTTTC
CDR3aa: CASTRLGQGKGSGANVLTF

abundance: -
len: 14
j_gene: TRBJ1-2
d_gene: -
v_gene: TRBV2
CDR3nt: TGTGCCAGCAGTGAACAGGGTCAGTCCTATGGCTACACCTTC
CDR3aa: CASSEQGQSYGYTF

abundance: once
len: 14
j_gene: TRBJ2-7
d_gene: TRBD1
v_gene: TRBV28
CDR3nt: TGTGCCAGCAGTTTCGACAGGGGAAACTACGAGCAGTACTTC
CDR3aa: CASSFDRGNYEQYF

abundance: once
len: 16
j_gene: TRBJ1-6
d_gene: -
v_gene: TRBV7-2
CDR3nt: TGTGCCAGCACCCCAAATCAGGGAGGGGGGAATTCACCCCTCCACTTT
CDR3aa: CASTPNQGGGNSPLHF

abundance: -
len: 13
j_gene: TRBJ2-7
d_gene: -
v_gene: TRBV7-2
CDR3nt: TGTGCCAGCCTTAAACGGGAGAAGGCCGAGCAGTACTTC
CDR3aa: CASLKREKAEQYF

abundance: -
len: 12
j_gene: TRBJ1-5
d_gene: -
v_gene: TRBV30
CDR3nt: TGTGCCTGGAGTACGGGGGGGGACCGCCAGCATTTT
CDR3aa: CAWSTGGDRQHF

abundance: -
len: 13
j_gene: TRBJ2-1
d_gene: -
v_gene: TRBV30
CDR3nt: TGTGCCGGGGGGAGAGGGATCTACAATGAGCAGTTCTTC
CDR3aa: CAGGRGIYNEQFF

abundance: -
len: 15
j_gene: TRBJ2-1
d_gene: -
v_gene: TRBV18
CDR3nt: TGTGCCAGCTCACCACAGTATTCGGAGGGCAATGAGCAGTTCTTC
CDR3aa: CASSPQYSEGNEQFF

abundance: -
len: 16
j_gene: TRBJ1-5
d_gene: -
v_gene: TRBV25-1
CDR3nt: TGTGCCAGCAGTGAATTCGAGGGAGAGAGCAATCAGCCCCAGCATTTT
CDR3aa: CASSEFEGESNQPQHF

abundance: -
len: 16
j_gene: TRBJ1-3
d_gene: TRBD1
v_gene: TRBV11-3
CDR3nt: TGTGCCAGCAGCTTGCCCGGGACAGGGGAAAGAAACACCATATATTTT
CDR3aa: CASSLPGTGERNTIYF

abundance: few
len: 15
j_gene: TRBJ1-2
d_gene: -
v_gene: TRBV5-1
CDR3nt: TGCGCCAGCAGCTTGGCCCAGGGAAGGAACTATGGCTACACCTTC
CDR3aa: CASSLAQGRNYGYTF

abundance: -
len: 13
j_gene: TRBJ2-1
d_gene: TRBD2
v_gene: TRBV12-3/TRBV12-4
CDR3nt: TGTGCCAGCAACGGGCTAGCGGGAGTGGGGCAGTTCTTC
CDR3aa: CASNGLAGVGQFF

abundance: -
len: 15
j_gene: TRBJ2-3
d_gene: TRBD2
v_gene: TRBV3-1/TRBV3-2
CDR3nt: TGTGCCAGCAGCCAAGAAGGGCTAGCGGGGTCCATACAGTATTTT
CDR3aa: CASSQEGLAGSIQYF